This T cell receptor beta chain was recovered during a study of identical twins. Overall study results and limits: Out-of-frame alpha sequences common to twins were enriched for low generation probability. Instead of following the same donors, the conclusions were based on cross-sectional statistical analysis.

Trimming removed 4 bases from V and 3 bases from J; junction bases left unmatched: 9. Germline CDR1 is SGHRS and CDR2 is YFSETQ. This CDR3 has 16 amino acids. In TCRdb, the 5' RACE reads were re-called with MiXCR into one record per CDR3 protein. The sample includes around 1.7 million distinct CDR3 sequences, 25% to 35% of them seen just once. A few counts support this clonotype. Its antigen is unknown. The clonotype comes from a newborn girl in good health. Sequenced: cord blood. The chain couples TRBV5-1 to TRBJ2-5; TRBD1 matches 10 bases. The CDR3 reads CASSKATGTGEETQYF. The CDR3, as DNA: TGCGCCAGCAGCAAAGCAACCGGGACAGGGGAAGAGACCCAGTACTTC.